This paragraph covers one T cell receptor (beta chain) sequence. Its antigen is not known. The protocol was immunoSEQ multiplex PCR, while the TCRdb copy is restricted to in-frame clones and leaves out a portion. Of some 25,000 clones listed, over 85% are singletons. These data are taken from a study of graft-versus-host responses after intestinal transplantation. Study findings and constraints: The authors found GvH clones in recipient marrow, some appearing first in ileum or blood. High graft-versus-host to host-versus-graft T cell clonal ratios marked allografts of patients with graft-donor macrochimerism.

This CDR3 spans 16 amino acids. The germline CDR1 and CDR2 sequences are SGHRS and YFSETQ. Trimming cost V 2 bases and J 0 bases, with 14 bases left between them. Sequenced here: PBMCs, sampled 18 days after transplant. V gene TRBV5-1 combines with J gene TRBJ1-2; a weak D match, TRBD1 (6 bases). This TCR derives from a human patient who received an intestinal transplant, so some T cells may come from the graft donor. CDR3 in DNA: TGCGCCAGCAGCTTCGGACAGTCACTAGCTAACTATGGCTACACCTTC. Translated, it gives CASSFGQSLANYGYTF.